This is a list of T cell receptor beta chains from one sample in a study of OX40 agonist ivuxolimab in advanced cancers. Data came from immunoSEQ multiplex PCR; TCRdb stores just in-frame clones and leaves some out. Altogether approximately 17,000 clones are present, approximately 83% being singletons, with the ten largest covering around 40%. Source: CD4+ or CD8+ T cells sorted from blood, taken in a trial of the OX40 agonist ivuxolimab. These receptors were collected from an adult with an advanced solid tumor such as melanoma, head and neck, liver or kidney cancer. CDR3s leave out the opening cysteine and the closing phenylalanine or tryptophan.

j_gene: TRBJ2-3
len: 14
v_gene: TRBV7-9
CDR3aa: ASSFHIYSEIDTQY

j_gene: TRBJ1-1
len: 9
v_gene: TRBV10-1
CDR3aa: ASSEGTEAF

j_gene: TRBJ2-7
len: 11
v_gene: TRBV27
CDR3aa: ASSLSGFLEQY

j_gene: TRBJ2-1
len: 13
v_gene: TRBV7-3
CDR3aa: ASSYLAGGRNEQF

j_gene: TRBJ2-7
len: 9
v_gene: TRBV6-6
CDR3aa: ASRWTREQY

j_gene: TRBJ1-1
len: 14
v_gene: TRBV7-8
CDR3aa: ASSPRGALMNTEAF

j_gene: TRBJ2-1
len: 12
v_gene: TRBV19
CDR3aa: ASVSTSGQAEQF

j_gene: TRBJ2-5
len: 10
v_gene: TRBV6-6
CDR3aa: ASKGGQETQY

j_gene: TRBJ2-3
len: 18
v_gene: TRBV19
CDR3aa: ASSIGDRARLSPHTDTQY

j_gene: TRBJ2-1
len: 11
v_gene: TRBV5-1
CDR3aa: ASSWTGRGEQF

j_gene: TRBJ2-3
len: 9
v_gene: TRBV20-1
CDR3aa: SAGNTDTQY

j_gene: TRBJ1-1
len: 14
v_gene: TRBV7-9
CDR3aa: ASRRTGTYMNTEAF

j_gene: TRBJ2-1
len: 14
v_gene: TRBV9
CDR3aa: ASSLGLADNYNEQF

j_gene: TRBJ1-5
len: 11
v_gene: TRBV5-5
CDR3aa: ASSSTQSRPQH

j_gene: TRBJ2-7
len: 13
v_gene: TRBV5-1
CDR3aa: ASSPRGGGSYEQY

j_gene: TRBJ1-5
len: 14
v_gene: TRBV11-1
CDR3aa: ASSSWTGDSNQPQH

j_gene: TRBJ1-3
len: 16
v_gene: TRBV4-3
CDR3aa: ASSQDRLPSFSGNTIY

j_gene: TRBJ2-2
len: 14
v_gene: TRBV6-4
CDR3aa: ASSDLVASEHRGAV

j_gene: TRBJ2-5
len: 13
v_gene: TRBV7-3
CDR3aa: ASSLGGKPEETQY

j_gene: TRBJ2-7
len: 14
v_gene: TRBV4-3
CDR3aa: ASSQLLAGASYEQY

j_gene: TRBJ1-1
len: 9
v_gene: TRBV29-1
CDR3aa: SVERLAEAF

j_gene: TRBJ1-2
len: 10
v_gene: TRBV5-4
CDR3aa: ASSFYRASYT

j_gene: TRBJ2-5
len: 12
v_gene: TRBV15
CDR3aa: ATRERGAGETQY

j_gene: TRBJ2-1
len: 13
v_gene: TRBV11-3
CDR3aa: ASSRTGFLGNEQF

j_gene: TRBJ2-1
len: 11
v_gene: TRBV10-3
CDR3aa: AISLQGYNEQF

j_gene: TRBJ1-1
len: 10
v_gene: TRBV25-1
CDR3aa: ASSGGVTEAF

j_gene: TRBJ1-3
len: 14
v_gene: TRBV30
CDR3aa: AWSRVGPQGRDTIY

j_gene: TRBJ1-2
len: 10
v_gene: TRBV6-1
CDR3aa: AATGGPYGYT

j_gene: TRBJ2-3
len: 11
v_gene: TRBV15
CDR3aa: ATSREGTDTQY

j_gene: TRBJ1-2
len: 14
v_gene: TRBV6-6
CDR3aa: ASSYLTGTGALSYT

j_gene: TRBJ2-2
len: 14
v_gene: TRBV19
CDR3aa: ASSIEEPLFAGELF

j_gene: TRBJ2-7
len: 12
v_gene: TRBV28
CDR3aa: ASSLGLETYEQY

j_gene: TRBJ2-3
len: 13
v_gene: TRBV5-1
CDR3aa: ASGYRGPHTDTQY

j_gene: TRBJ1-2
len: 12
v_gene: TRBV7-9
CDR3aa: ASSPTGPGYGYT

j_gene: TRBJ2-1
len: 11
v_gene: TRBV5-4
CDR3aa: ASSSLGQDEQF

j_gene: TRBJ1-6
len: 14
v_gene: TRBV5-5
CDR3aa: ASSLVSGWDNSPLH

j_gene: TRBJ2-2
len: 10
v_gene: TRBV27
CDR3aa: ASSYNTGELF

j_gene: TRBJ1-2
len: 12
v_gene: TRBV5-1
CDR3aa: ASSLVDRVEGYT

j_gene: TRBJ1-4
len: 14
v_gene: TRBV7-9
CDR3aa: ASSFGGDIGGEKLF

j_gene: TRBJ2-3
len: 9
v_gene: TRBV29-1
CDR3aa: SVEGADTQY

j_gene: TRBJ1-2
len: 13
v_gene: TRBV28
CDR3aa: ASSLGISGGDGYT

j_gene: TRBJ2-1
len: 14
v_gene: TRBV7-6
CDR3aa: ASSLLHAGSYNEQF

j_gene: TRBJ1-4
len: 12
v_gene: TRBV5-4
CDR3aa: ASSFWGGDGKLF

j_gene: TRBJ1-3
len: 12
v_gene: TRBV30
CDR3aa: AWAGGAGGNTIY